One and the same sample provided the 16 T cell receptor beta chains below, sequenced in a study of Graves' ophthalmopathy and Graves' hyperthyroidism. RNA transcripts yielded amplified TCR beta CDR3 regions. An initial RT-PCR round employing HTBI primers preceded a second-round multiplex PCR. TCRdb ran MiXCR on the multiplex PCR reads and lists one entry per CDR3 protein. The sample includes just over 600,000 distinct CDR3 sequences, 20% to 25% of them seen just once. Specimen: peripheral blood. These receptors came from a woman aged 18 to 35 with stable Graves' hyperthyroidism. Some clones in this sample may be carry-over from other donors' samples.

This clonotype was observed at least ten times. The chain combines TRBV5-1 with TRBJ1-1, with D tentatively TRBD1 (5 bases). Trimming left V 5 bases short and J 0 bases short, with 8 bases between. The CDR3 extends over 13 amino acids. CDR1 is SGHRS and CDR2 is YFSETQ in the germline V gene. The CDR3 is CASRGVVNTEAFF. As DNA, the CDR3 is TGCGCCAGCAGGGGGGTTGTGAACACTGAAGCTTTCTTT.

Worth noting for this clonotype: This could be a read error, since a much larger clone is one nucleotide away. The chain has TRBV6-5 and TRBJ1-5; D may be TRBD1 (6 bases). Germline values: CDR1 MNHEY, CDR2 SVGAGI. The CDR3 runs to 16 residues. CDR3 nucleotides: TGTGCCAGCAGTTACTCGCCAGGGGTTATCAATCAGCCCCAGCGTTTT. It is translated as CASSYSPGVINQPQRF.

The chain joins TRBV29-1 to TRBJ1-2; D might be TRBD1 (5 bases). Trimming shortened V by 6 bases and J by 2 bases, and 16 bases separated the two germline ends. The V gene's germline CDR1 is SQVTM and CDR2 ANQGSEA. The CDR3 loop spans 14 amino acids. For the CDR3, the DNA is TGCAGCGTCACCCCCGGGGCAGGGAACTATGGCTACACCTTC. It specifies CSVTPGAGNYGYTF.

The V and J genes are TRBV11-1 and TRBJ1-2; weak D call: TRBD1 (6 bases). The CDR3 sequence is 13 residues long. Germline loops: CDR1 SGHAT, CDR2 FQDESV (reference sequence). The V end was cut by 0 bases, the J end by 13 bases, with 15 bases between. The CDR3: CASSLAGQGFCTF. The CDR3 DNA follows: TGTGCCAGCAGCTTAGCCGGCCAGGGGTTTTGCACCTTC.

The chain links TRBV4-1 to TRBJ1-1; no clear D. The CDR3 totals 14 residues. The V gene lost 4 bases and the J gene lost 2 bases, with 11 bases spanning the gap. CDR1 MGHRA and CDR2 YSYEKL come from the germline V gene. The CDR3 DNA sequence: TGCGCCAGCAGCCGAACAGACCGAAACACTGAAGCTTTCTTT. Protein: CASSRTDRNTEAFF.

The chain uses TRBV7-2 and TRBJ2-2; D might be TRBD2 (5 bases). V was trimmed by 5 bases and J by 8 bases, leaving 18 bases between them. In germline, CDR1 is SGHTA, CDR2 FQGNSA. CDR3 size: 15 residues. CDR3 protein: CASSPDGKARGELFF. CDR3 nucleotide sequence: TGTGCCAGCAGCCCAGACGGGAAGGCTCGGGGGGAGCTGTTTTTT. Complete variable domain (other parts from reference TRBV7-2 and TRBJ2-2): GAGVSQSPSNKVTEKGKDVELRCDPISGHTALYWYRQSLGQGLEFLIYFQGNSAPDKSGLPSDRFSAERTGGSVSTLTIQRTQQEDSAVYLCASSPDGKARGELFFGEGSRLTVL.

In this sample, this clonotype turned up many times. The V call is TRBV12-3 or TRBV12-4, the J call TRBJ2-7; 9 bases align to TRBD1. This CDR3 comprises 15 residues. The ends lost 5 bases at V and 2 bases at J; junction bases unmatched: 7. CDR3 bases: TGTGCCAGCAGTCCCTCCGGGACAGGGCCCTACGAGCAGTACTTC. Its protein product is CASSPSGTGPYEQYF.

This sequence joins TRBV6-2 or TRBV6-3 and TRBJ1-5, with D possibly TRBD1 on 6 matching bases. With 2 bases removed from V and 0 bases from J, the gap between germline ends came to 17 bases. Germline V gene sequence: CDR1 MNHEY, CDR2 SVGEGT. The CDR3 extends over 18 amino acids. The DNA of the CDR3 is TGTGCCAGCAGTTACCCACCTGGGACACCTAATAGCAATCAGCCCCAGCATTTT. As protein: CASSYPPGTPNSNQPQHF.

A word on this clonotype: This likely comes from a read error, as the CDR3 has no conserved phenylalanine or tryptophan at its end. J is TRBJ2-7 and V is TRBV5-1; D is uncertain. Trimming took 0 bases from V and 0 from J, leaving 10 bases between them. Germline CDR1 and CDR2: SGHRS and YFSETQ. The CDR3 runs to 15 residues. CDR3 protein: CASSLDPGSSYEQYS. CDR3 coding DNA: TGCGCCAGCAGCTTGGATCCAGGAAGCTCCTACGAGCAGTACTCC.

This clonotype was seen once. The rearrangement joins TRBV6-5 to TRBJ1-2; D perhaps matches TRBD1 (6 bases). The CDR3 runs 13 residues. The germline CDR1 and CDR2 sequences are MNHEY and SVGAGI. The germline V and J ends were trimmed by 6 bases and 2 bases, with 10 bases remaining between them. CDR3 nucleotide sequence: TGTGCCAGCAGACTCGGACAGAACTATGGCTACACCTTC. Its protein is CASRLGQNYGYTF.

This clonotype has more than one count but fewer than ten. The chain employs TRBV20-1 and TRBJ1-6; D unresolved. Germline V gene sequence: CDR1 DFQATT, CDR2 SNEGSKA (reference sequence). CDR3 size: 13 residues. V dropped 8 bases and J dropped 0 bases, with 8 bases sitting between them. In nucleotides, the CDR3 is TGCAGTATAAGGAGCTCCTATAATTCACCCCTCCACTTT. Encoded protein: CSIRSSYNSPLHF.

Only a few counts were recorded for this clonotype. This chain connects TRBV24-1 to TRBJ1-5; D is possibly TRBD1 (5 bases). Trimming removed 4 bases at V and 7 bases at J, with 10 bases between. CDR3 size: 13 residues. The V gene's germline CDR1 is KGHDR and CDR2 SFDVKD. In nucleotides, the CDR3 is TGTGCCACCAGTGAGGGGGGACTGCAGCCCCAGCATTTT. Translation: CATSEGGLQPQHF.

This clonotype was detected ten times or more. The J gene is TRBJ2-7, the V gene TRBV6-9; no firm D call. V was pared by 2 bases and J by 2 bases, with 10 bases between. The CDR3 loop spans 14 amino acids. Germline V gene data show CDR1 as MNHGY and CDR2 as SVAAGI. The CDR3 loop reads CASSYAYQPYEQYF. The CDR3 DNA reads TGTGCCAGCAGTTATGCGTACCAGCCCTACGAGCAGTACTTC.

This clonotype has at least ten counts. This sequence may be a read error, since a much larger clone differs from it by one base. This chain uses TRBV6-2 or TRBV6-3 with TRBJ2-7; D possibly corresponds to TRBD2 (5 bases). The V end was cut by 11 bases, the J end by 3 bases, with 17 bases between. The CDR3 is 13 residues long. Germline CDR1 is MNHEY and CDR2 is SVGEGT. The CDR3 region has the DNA TGTGCCGCTTGCCGGACTCCCAGCTACGAGCAGTACTTC. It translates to CAACRTPSYEQYF.

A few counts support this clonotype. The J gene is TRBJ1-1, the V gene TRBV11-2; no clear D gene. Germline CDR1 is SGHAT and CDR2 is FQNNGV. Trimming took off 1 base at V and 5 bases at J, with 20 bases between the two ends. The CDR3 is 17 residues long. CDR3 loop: CASSLGLRRALGTEAFF. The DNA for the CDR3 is TGTGCCAGCAGCTTAGGTCTCAGGCGAGCATTGGGGACTGAAGCTTTCTTT.

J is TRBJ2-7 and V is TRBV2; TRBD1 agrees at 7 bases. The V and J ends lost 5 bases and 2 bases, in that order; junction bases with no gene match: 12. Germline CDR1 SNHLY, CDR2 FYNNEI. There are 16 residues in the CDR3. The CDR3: CASSTYRDRTTYEQYF. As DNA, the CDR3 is TGTGCCAGCAGTACCTACCGGGACAGAACTACCTACGAGCAGTACTTC.